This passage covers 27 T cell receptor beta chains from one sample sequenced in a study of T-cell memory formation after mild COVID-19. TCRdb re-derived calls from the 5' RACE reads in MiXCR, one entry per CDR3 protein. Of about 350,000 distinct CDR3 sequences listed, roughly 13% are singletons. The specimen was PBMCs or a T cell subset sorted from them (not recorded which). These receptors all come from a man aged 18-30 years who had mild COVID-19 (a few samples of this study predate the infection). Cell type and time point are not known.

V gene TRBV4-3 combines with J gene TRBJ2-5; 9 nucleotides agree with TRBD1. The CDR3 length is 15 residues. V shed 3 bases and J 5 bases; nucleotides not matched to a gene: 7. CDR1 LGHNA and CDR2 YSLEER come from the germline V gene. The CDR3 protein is CASSQEHRGLETQYF. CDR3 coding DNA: TGCGCCAGCAGCCAGGAGCACAGGGGGCTGGAGACCCAGTACTTC.

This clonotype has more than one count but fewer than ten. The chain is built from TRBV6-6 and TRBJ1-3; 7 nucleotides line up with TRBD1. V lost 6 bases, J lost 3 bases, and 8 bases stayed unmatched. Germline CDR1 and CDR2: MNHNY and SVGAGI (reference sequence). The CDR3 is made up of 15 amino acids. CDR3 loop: CASRTRGTVGNTIYF. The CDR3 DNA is TGTGCCAGCAGGACAAGAGGGACAGTTGGAAACACCATATATTTT.

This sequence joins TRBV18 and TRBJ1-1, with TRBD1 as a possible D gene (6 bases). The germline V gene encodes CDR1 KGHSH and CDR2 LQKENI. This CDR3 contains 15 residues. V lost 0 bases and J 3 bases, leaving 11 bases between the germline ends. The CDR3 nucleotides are TGTGCCAGCTCACCACCGACAGGCCCCCACACTGAAGCTTTCTTT. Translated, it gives CASSPPTGPHTEAFF.

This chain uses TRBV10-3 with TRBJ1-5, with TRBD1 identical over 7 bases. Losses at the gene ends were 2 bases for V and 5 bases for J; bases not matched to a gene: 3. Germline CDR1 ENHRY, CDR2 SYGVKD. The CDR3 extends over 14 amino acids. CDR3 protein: CAISESGTDQPQHF. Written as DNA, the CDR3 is TGTGCCATCAGTGAGAGTGGGACAGATCAGCCCCAGCATTTT.

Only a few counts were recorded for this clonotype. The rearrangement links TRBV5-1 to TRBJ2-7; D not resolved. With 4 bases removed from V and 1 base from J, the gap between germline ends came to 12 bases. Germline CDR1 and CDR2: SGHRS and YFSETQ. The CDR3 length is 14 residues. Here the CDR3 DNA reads TGCGCCAGCAGCCCCCAGACCGATTCCTACGAGCAGTACGTC. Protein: CASSPQTDSYEQYV.

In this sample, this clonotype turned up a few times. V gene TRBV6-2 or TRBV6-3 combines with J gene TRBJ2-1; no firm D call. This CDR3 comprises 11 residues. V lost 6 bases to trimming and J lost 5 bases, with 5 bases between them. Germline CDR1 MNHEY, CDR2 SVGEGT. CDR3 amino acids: CASSANNEQFF. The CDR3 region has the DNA TGTGCCAGCAGCGCCAACAATGAGCAGTTCTTC.

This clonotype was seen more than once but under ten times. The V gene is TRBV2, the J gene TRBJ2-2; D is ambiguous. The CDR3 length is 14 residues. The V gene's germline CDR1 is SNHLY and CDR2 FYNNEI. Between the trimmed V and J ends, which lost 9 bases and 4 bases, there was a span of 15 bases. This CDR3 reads CASHSRSSTGELFF. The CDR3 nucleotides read TGTGCCAGTCACTCCAGATCCTCCACCGGGGAGCTGTTTTTT.

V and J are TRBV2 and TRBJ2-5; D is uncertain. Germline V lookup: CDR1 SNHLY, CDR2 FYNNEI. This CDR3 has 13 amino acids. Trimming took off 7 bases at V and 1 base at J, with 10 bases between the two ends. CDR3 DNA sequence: TGTGCCAGCATTCGGTTAACCCAAGAGACCCAGTACTTC. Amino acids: CASIRLTQETQYF. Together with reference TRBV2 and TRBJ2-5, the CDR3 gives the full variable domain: EPEVTQTPSHQVTQMGQEVILRCVPISNHLYFYWYRQILGQKVEFLVSFYNNEISEKSEIFDDQFSVERPDGSNFTLKIRSTKLEDSAMYFCASIRLTQETQYFGPGTRLLVL.

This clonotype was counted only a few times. The CDR3 nucleotides read TGTGCCAGCAGCTCGGACAGGGGAGAATACAATGAGCAGTTCTTC. It translates to CASSSDRGEYNEQFF. The chain joins TRBV7-3 to TRBJ2-1, with 9 nucleotides matching TRBD1. V lost 4 bases to trimming and J lost 4 bases; unmatched junction nucleotides: 5. CDR3 length equals 15 residues. Germline V lookup: CDR1 SGHTA, CDR2 FQGTGA.

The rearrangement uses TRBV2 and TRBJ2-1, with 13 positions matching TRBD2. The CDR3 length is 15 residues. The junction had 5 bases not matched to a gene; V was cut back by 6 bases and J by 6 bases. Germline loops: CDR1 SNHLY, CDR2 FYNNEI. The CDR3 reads CASRATSGGLNEQFF. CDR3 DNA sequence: TGTGCCAGCAGAGCGACTAGCGGGGGGCTCAATGAGCAGTTCTTC.

CDR3 residues: CASSGRSGGSSTDTQYF. As DNA, the CDR3 is TGTGCCAGCAGCGGGCGGAGCGGGGGTTCTAGCACAGATACGCAGTATTTT. J is TRBJ2-3 and V is TRBV11-2, with TRBD2 matching over 8 bases. The CDR3 has 17 amino acids. Germline assignment: CDR1 SGHAT and CDR2 FQNNGV. V trimming: 5 bases; J trimming: 0 bases; junction bases outside the gene matches: 10.

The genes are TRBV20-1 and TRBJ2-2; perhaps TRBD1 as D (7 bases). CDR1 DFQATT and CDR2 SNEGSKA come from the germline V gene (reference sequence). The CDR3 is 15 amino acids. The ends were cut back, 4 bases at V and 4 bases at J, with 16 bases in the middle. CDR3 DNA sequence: TGCAGTGCTAATTCAGGGGGAGGAAGCACCGGGGAGCTGTTTTTT. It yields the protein CSANSGGGSTGELFF.

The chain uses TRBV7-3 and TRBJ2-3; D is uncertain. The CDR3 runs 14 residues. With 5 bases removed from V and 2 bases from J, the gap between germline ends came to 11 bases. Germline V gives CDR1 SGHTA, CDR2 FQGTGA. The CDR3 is CASSPQTVTDTQYF. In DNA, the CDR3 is TGTGCCAGCAGCCCTCAAACCGTCACAGATACGCAGTATTTT. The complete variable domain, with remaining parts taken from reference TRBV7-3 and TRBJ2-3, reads GAGVSQTPSNKVTEKGKYVELRCDPISGHTALYWYRQSLGQGPEFLIYFQGTGAADDSGLPNDRFFAVRPEGSVSTLKIQRTERGDSAVYLCASSPQTVTDTQYFGPGTRLTVL.

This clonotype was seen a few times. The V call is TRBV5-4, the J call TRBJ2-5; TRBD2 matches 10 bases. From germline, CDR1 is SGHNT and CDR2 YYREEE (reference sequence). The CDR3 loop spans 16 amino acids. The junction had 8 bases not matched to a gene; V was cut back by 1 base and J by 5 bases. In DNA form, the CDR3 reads TGTGCCAGCAGCTTGTCGCTAGCGGGGGCCCGGGAGACCCAGTACTTC. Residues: CASSLSLAGARETQYF.

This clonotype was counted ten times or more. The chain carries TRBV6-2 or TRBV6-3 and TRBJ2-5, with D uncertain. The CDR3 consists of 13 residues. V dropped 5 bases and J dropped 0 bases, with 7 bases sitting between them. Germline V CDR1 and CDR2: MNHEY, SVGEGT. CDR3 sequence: CASSIEYQETQYF. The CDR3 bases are TGTGCCAGCAGTATCGAGTACCAAGAGACCCAGTACTTC.

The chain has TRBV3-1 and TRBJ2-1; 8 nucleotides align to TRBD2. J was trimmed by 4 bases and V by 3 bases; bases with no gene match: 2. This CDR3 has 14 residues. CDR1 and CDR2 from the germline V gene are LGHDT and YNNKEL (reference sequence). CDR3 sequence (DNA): TGTGCCAGCAGCCAGCGGGGGGATTACAATGAGCAGTTCTTC. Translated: CASSQRGDYNEQFF.

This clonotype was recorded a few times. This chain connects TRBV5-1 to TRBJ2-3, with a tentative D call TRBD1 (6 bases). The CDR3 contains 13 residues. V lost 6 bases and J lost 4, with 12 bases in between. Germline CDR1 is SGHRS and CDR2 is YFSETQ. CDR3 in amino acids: CASNSGDADTQYF. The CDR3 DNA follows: TGCGCCAGCAACTCAGGGGATGCAGATACGCAGTATTTT.

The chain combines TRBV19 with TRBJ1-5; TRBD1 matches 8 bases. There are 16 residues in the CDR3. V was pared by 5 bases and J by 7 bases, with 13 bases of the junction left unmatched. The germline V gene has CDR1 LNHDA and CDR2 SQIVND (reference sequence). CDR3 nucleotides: TGTGCCAGTAGTGGGCCGGGACAGGCCCCACGGCAGCCCCAGCATTTT. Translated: CASSGPGQAPRQPQHF.

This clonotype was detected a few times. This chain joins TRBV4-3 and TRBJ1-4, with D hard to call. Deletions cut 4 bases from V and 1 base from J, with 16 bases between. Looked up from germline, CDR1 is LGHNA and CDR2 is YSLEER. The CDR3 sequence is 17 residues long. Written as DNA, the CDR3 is TGCGCCAGCAGCCGGATCGATGGAGGTATAACTAATGAAAAACTGTTTTTT. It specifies CASSRIDGGITNEKLFF.

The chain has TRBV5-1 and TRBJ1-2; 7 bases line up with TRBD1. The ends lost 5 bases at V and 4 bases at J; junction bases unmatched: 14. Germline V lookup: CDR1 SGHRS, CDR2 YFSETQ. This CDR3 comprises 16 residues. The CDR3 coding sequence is TGCGCCAGCAGGGACGATGGAGGGGGCTCCCTCTATGGCTACACCTTC. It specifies CASRDDGGGSLYGYTF.

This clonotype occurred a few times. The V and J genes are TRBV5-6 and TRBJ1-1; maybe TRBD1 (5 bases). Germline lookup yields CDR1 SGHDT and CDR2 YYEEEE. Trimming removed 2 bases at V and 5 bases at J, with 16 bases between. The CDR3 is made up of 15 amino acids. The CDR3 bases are TGTGCCAGCAGCTTACCGACAGCGGGCAAGACTGAAGCTTTCTTT. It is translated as CASSLPTAGKTEAFF.

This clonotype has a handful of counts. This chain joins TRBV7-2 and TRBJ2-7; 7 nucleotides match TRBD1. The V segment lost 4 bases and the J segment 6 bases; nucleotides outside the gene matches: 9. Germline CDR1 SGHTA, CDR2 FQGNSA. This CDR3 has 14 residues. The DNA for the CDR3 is TGTGCCAGCAGCTCTATAGACAGGGTCGGCGAGCAGTACTTC. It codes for CASSSIDRVGEQYF. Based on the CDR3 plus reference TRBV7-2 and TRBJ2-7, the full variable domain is GAGVSQSPSNKVTEKGKDVELRCDPISGHTALYWYRQSLGQGLEFLIYFQGNSAPDKSGLPSDRFSAERTGGSVSTLTIQRTQQEDSAVYLCASSSIDRVGEQYFGPGTRLTVT.

The CDR3 is CASSLRGGAETQYF. The CDR3 DNA follows: TGTGCCAGCAGCTTACGCGGGGGGGCCGAGACCCAGTACTTC. The V call is TRBV13, the J call TRBJ2-5; 9 positions agree with TRBD2. CDR3 length: 14 residues. Germline assignment: CDR1 PRHDT and CDR2 FYEKMQ (reference sequence). Losses at the gene ends were 2 bases for V and 5 bases for J; bases not matched to a gene: 3.

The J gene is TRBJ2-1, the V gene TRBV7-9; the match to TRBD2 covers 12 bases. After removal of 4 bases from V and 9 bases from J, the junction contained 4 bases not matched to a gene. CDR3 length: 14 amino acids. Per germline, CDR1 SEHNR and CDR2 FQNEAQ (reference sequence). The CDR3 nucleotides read TGTGCCAGCAGCTCAAGACTAGCGGGGGCTGAGCAGTTCTTC. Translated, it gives CASSSRLAGAEQFF. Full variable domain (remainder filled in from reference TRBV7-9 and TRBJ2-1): DTGVSQNPRHKITKRGQNVTFRCDPISEHNRLYWYRQTLGQGPEFLTYFQNEAQLEKSRLLSDRFSAERPKGSFSTLEIQRTEQGDSAMYLCASSSRLAGAEQFFGPGTRLTVL.

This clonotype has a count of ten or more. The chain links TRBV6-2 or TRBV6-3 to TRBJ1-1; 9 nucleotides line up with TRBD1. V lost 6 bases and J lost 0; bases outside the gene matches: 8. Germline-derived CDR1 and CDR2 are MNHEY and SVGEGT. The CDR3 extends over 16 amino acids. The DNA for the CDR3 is TGTGCCAGCAGCAAGGGACAGGGTTCGATGAACACTGAAGCTTTCTTT. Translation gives CASSKGQGSMNTEAFF.

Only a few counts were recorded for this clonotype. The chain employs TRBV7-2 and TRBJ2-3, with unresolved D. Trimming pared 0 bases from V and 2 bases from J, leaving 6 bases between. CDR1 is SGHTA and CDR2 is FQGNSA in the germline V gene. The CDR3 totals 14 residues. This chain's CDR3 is CASSLAHFTDTQYF. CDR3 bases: TGTGCCAGCAGCTTAGCTCACTTCACAGATACGCAGTATTTT.

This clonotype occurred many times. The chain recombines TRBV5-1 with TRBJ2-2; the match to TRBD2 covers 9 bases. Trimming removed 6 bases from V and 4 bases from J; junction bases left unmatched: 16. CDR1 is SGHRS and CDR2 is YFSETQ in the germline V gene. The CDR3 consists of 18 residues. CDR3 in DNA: TGCGCCAGCAAAGACCCAGCGGGGGGCCTGGGGATCACCGGGGAGCTGTTTTTT. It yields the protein CASKDPAGGLGITGELFF.